This record concerns one T cell receptor (beta chain) sequence. Its cognate antigen is unknown. Germline values: CDR1 KGHSH, CDR2 LQKENI. The junction had 10 bases not matched to a gene; V was cut back by 3 bases and J by 5 bases. This CDR3 region has 16 residues. This sample stems from a study of cytomegalovirus exposure and HLA in healthy donors. Study-level points and caveats: Serostatus for CMV was the only available immune exposure information. Highest at DRB1 and lowest at HLA-C, TCR association rates differed among HLA loci in a later analysis.

PCR involved 60 Vbeta and 13 Jbeta primers. Profiling relied on immunoSEQ multiplex PCR, and the TCRdb table lists in-frame clones only, not all of them. The sample consists of 110,000 or so clones, 60% to 80% of them appearing once. The genes are TRBV18 and TRBJ2-7, with 10 bases aligning to TRBD1. This receptor was identified in a man aged 45 to 65 in good health and CMV-seropositive. The sequenced sample consisted of PBMCs. The CDR3 sequence: CASSPSPGTGVDEQYF. CDR3 sequence (DNA): TGTGCCAGCTCACCCAGCCCCGGGACAGGGGTCGACGAGCAGTACTTC.